Below are 12 T cell receptor beta chains sequenced from a single sample in a study of T cells expressing NK-cell markers. Following a re-call of the 5' RACE reads, TCRdb has one entry per CDR3 protein and lacks DNA. The sample includes some 340,000 distinct CDR3 sequences. Sequences were obtained from blood T cells: a sorted CD56 or NKG2C T cell subset, CD4+ or CD8+ T cells, or bulk PBMC T cells (not recorded which). These receptors originate from a man aged 18 to 69 in good health.

The chain links TRBV6-1 to TRBJ2-2; TCRdb's D call, TRBD2, is unchecked because there is no DNA. The CDR3 has 13 residues. Germline V gene data show CDR1 as MNHNS and CDR2 as SASEGT. CDR3 region: CASRRTSNGELFF.

The gene calls are TRBV5-1 and TRBJ2-4; TCRdb proposes TRBD1, but this gene call is untestable without DNA. Germline-derived CDR1 and CDR2 are SGHRS and YFSETQ. The CDR3 runs 17 residues. The chain's CDR3 is CASSAGQGSLAKNIQYF.

CDR3: CASSVGGSNNEQFF. The V gene is TRBV9, the J gene TRBJ2-1; with no DNA, the TCRdb D assignment of TRBD1 cannot be verified. The CDR3 extends over 14 amino acids. Germline CDR1 reads SGDLS; CDR2 reads YYNGEE.

This chain joins TRBV12-3 or TRBV12-4 and TRBJ2-4; TCRdb calls TRBD1, which cannot be checked without DNA. The CDR3 is made up of 16 amino acids. The CDR3: CASSESPGQPKNIQYF.

J is TRBJ1-5 and V is TRBV19. Germline-derived CDR1 and CDR2 are LNHDA and SQIVND (reference sequence). CDR3 length: 15 residues. The CDR3: CASRDRGGSNQPQHF. The whole variable domain, remainder taken from reference TRBV19 and TRBJ1-5, is DGGITQSPKYLFRKEGQNVTLSCEQNLNHDAMYWYRQDPGQGLRLIYYSQIVNDFQKGDIAEGYSVSREKKESFPLTVTSAQKNPTAFYLCASRDRGGSNQPQHFGDGTRLSIL.

The chain joins TRBV15 to TRBJ2-3; TCRdb's D call of TRBD2 is untestable without DNA. CDR3 length equals 19 residues. Germline CDR1 LNHNV, CDR2 YYDKDF (reference sequence). CDR3 residues: CATSRDPGFASGTTDTQYF.

V usage is TRBV20-1 and J usage is TRBJ1-2; TCRdb names TRBD1, which stays unverified in the absence of DNA. The CDR3 length is 14 residues. Germline assignment: CDR1 DFQATT and CDR2 SNEGSKA (reference sequence). The CDR3 reads CSVQRAGQVYGYTF.

V usage is TRBV11-3 and J usage is TRBJ2-1. CDR1 is SGHNT and CDR2 is YENEEA in the germline V gene. The CDR3 is 13 amino acids. This chain's CDR3 is CASSLEGNNEQFF. Drawing the rest from reference TRBV11-3 and TRBJ2-1, the complete variable domain is EAGVVQSPRYKIIEKKQPVAFWCNPISGHNTLYWYLQNLGQGPELLIRYENEEAVDDSQLPKDRFSAERLKGVDSTLKIQPAELGDSAVYLCASSLEGNNEQFFGPGTRLTVL.

The V and J genes are TRBV21-1 and TRBJ2-7; TCRdb's assignment of TRBD1 cannot be checked, as there is no DNA. TRBV21-1 is noted as a pseudogene. The CDR3 length is 15 residues. The CDR3 here is CASSRRPGAPSEQYF.

CDR3: CAWSQTGGAGYGYTF. V and J are TRBV30 and TRBJ1-2; the TRBD1 assignment by TCRdb is unverifiable without DNA. The CDR3 sequence is 15 residues long. The germline V gene encodes CDR1 GTSNPN and CDR2 SVGIG (reference sequence). Variable domain in full (rest from reference TRBV30 and TRBJ1-2): SQTIHQWPATLVQPVGSPLSLECTVEGTSNPNLYWYRQAAGRGLQLLFYSVGIGQISSEVPQNLSASRPQDRQFILSSKKLLLSDSGFYLCAWSQTGGAGYGYTFGSGTRLTVV.

This chain uses TRBV7-2 with TRBJ1-2; the TRBD1 assignment by TCRdb is unverifiable without DNA. CDR3 length: 16 residues. CDR1 is SGHTA, CDR2 FQGNSA, per germline. The CDR3 reads CASSRQPGQGNYGYTF. The whole variable domain, remainder taken from reference TRBV7-2 and TRBJ1-2, is GAGVSQSPSNKVTEKGKDVELRCDPISGHTALYWYRQSLGQGLEFLIYFQGNSAPDKSGLPSDRFSAERTGGSVSTLTIQRTQQEDSAVYLCASSRQPGQGNYGYTFGSGTRLTVV.

The V gene is TRBV10-2, the J gene TRBJ2-7; the D gene TCRdb calls, TRBD1, cannot be checked with no DNA. The CDR3 sequence is 14 residues long. Germline-derived CDR1 and CDR2 are WSHSY and SAAADI. The CDR3 loop reads CASRRRGGPYEQYF.